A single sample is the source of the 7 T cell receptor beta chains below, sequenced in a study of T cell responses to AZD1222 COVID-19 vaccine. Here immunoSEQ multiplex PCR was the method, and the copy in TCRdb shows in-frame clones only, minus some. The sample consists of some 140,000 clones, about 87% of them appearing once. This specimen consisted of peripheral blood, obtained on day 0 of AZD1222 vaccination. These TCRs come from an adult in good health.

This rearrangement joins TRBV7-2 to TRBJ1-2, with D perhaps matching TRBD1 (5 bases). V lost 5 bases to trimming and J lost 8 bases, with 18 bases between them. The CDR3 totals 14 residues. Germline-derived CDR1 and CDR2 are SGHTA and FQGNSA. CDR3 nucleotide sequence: TGTGCCAGCAGCAGACGAGAAGGGGAAGGGGGCTACACCTTC. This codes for CASSRREGEGGYTF.

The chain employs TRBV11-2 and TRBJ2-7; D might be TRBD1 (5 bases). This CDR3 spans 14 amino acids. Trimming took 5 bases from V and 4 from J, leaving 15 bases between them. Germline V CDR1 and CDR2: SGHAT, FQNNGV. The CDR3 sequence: CASSPKQGIYEQYF. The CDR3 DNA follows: TGTGCCAGCAGCCCCAAGCAGGGAATATACGAGCAGTACTTC.

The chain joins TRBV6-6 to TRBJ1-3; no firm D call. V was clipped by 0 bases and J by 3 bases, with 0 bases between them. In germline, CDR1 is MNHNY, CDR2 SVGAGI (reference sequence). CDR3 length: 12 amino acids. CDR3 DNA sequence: TGTGCCAGCAGTTACTCTGGAAACACCATATATTTT. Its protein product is CASSYSGNTIYF.

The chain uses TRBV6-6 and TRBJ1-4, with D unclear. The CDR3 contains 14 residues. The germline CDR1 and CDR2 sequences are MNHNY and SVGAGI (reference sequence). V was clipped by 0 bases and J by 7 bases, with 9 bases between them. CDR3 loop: CASSYSTDVEKLFF. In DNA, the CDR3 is TGTGCCAGCAGTTACTCCACAGATGTTGAAAAACTGTTTTTT.

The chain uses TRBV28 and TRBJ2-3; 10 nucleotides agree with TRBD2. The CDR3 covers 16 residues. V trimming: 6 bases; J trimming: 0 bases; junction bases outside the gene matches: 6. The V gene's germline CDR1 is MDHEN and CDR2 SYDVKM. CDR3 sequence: CASRSKLAGSTDTQYF. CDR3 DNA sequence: TGTGCCAGCAGGTCAAAACTAGCGGGGAGCACAGATACGCAGTATTTT.

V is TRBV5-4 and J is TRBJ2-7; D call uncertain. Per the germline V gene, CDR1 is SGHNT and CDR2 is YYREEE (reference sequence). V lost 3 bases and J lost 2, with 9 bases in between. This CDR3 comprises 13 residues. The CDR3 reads CASSSRLTYEQYF. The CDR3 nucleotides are TGTGCCAGCAGCTCGCGGCTAACCTACGAGCAGTACTTC. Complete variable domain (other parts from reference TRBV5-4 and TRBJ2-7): ETGVTQSPTHLIKTRGQQVTLRCSSQSGHNTVSWYQQALGQGPQFIFQYYREEENGRGNFPPRFSGLQFPNYSSELNVNALELDDSALYLCASSSRLTYEQYFGPGTRLTVT.

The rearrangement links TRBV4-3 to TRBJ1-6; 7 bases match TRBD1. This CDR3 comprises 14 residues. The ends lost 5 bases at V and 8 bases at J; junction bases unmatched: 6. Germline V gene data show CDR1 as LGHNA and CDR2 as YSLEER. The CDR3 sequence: CASSSGQADSPLHF. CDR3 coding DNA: TGCGCCAGCAGCAGCGGACAGGCGGATTCACCCCTCCACTTT.